The clone carrying this T cell receptor beta chain came up once. Clones were sequenced by immunoSEQ multiplex PCR, and TCRdb holds only the in-frame ones, with some missing. The repertoire includes about 76,000 clones, around 86% of them detected once, and roughly a quarter sits in the top ten. V gave up 2 bases and J gave up 6 bases, with 26 bases separating them. Germline V gives CDR1 LNHNV, CDR2 YYDKDF (reference sequence). The CDR3 consists of 18 residues. This specimen comes from a study of blood T cell repertoires in COVID-19. Study background: The United States, Italy and Spain supplied acute and convalescent COVID-19 samples. PBMCs, B-cell-depleted T cells, or T cells provided the cDNA or gDNA that made up the material.

The chain recombines TRBV15 with TRBJ2-7; D might be TRBD1 (7 bases). The sequenced material came from peripheral blood. This receptor was identified in a human donor in a cohort sampled during active COVID-19. Here the CDR3 DNA reads TGTGCCACCAGCAGACGAGGGCAGGGGGGTCTAATGTTGGGCGAGCAGTACTTC. Translated: CATSRRGQGGLMLGEQYF.